This T cell receptor beta chain originates from a study of blood T cell repertoires in COVID-19. The overall study: Italy, Spain and the United States were the sources of the convalescent and acute COVID-19 samples. The analysed material was cDNA or gDNA that came from T cells, B-cell-depleted T cells, or PBMCs.

Original handling: The authors estimated nucleated cell counts from reference gene primer amplification. Measured with immunoSEQ multiplex PCR; TCRdb has only the in-frame clones, and not every one. V and J calls and clone size are given by that table; D and trimming were obtained from the DNA. The sample contains some 120,000 clones, 70% to 75% of which appear only once. From germline, CDR1 is SGHNT and CDR2 YENEEA. There are 15 residues in the CDR3. Trimming left V 5 bases short and J 1 base short, with 12 bases between. Specimen: peripheral blood. J is TRBJ2-4 and V is TRBV11-3; D gene unclear. The source is a man aged 60 to 75 with acute or convalescent COVID-19. CDR3 amino acids: CASSPEPGAKNIQYF. The CDR3 nucleotides read TGTGCCAGCAGCCCAGAGCCCGGGGCCAAAAACATTCAGTACTTC.